Below, one T cell receptor beta chain is given with its context. Its antigen is not identified. This CDR3 spans 11 amino acids. V was shortened by 6 bases and J by 6 bases, with 12 bases between the two germline ends. Germline V gene sequence: CDR1 SQVTM, CDR2 ANQGSEA. From the 5' RACE reads, TCRdb called clonotypes with MiXCR, one entry per CDR3 protein. Of about 32,000 distinct CDR3 sequences detected, roughly 27% appear once; the ten largest clones hold around 2.3%. Points from the study as a whole: Tumor-infiltrating Treg TCR alpha and beta sequences overlapped most with tumor naive CD4+ T cells, then blood naive.

Cells sorted as Tregs were CD4+, CD25+ and CD127-/low. The receptor was derived from a female donor with breast cancer. The sample was tumor-infiltrating Tregs sorted from the breast tumor. V gene TRBV29-1 combines with J gene TRBJ2-7; D is unclear. CDR3 DNA sequence: TGCAGCGTGAAGACACGGTCCGAGCAGTACTTC. The encoded protein is CSVKTRSEQYF.